The present entry profiles one TCR beta chain with its context. Its antigen is unidentified. Germline V gene sequence: CDR1 SGHTA, CDR2 FQGNSA. The ends lost 5 bases at V and 0 bases at J; junction bases unmatched: 9. The CDR3 loop spans 17 amino acids. The data originate from a study of beta chain features in type 1 diabetes. The sequenced template was cDNA made from the entire isolated RNA. Sequencing used immunoSEQ multiplex PCR; TCRdb keeps in-frame clones, though not all of them. This table holds around 310,000 clones, roughly 13% found once. Study-level results: Patients and controls would share equally any PCR tilt toward shorter templates. Moderate but significant shortening of TCRB CDR3s was recorded in all four CD4+ subsets from Type 1 diabetes patients.

V is TRBV7-2 and J is TRBJ2-7; 11 positions agree with TRBD2. Specimen: naive CD4+ T cells from blood. The TCR was taken from a woman aged 18-29 years with type 1 diabetes. In nucleotides, the CDR3 is TGTGCCAGCAGCACCCAGGGGGGGACTAGCGGCTCCTACGAGCAGTACTTC. Translated: CASSTQGGTSGSYEQYF.